These 21 T cell receptor beta chains originate from one sample sequenced in a study of tumor-infiltrating lymphocytes in glioblastoma multiforme. TCRB libraries came from RNA via three nested multiplex PCR rounds. MiXCR was run by TCRdb on the multiplex PCR reads, yielding one entry per CDR3 protein. The sample lists 30,000 or so distinct CDR3 sequences; roughly two thirds were seen once. The sample comprised brain tumor tissue. The receptors were sampled from a male donor with glioblastoma.

The chain employs TRBV6-2 or TRBV6-3 and TRBJ2-2; D possibly uses TRBD1 or TRBD2 (5 bases each). The CDR3 covers 14 residues. The germline V and J ends were trimmed by 5 bases and 3 bases, with 10 bases remaining between them. Germline V gives CDR1 MNHEY, CDR2 SVGEGT. The CDR3 here is CASSIGTHTGELFF. In nucleotides, the CDR3 is TGTGCCAGCAGTATCGGGACCCACACCGGGGAGCTGTTTTTT.

A few counts support this clonotype. A much larger clone is a single base away; this may be a read error. The rearrangement links TRBV5-4 to TRBJ2-4; perhaps TRBD1 as D (6 bases). Germline V gives CDR1 SGHNT, CDR2 YYREEE (reference sequence). CDR3 length: 17 residues. The CDR3 DNA sequence: TGTGCCAGCGGCTTGGACAGCGAGAGAATGGCCAAAAACATTCAGTACTTC. It encodes CASGLDSERMAKNIQYF.

Details on this clonotype: The junction does not match germline at one end; this may be a read error. The genes are TRBV4-1 and TRBJ2-5; TRBD2 matches at 7 bases. The CDR3 contains 17 residues. Germline loops: CDR1 MGHRA, CDR2 YSYEKL. DNA of the CDR3: TGCGCCAGCAGTCAAGAAATCACCGGACTAGGGGAATCGACCCAGTACTTC. It encodes CASSQEITGLGESTQYF.

Concerning this clonotype itself: A read error may be the cause here, since a much bigger clone is one base away. The rearrangement joins TRBV28 to TRBJ1-4; no firm D call. The CDR3 loop spans 13 amino acids. The V end was cut by 9 bases, the J end by 1 base, with 9 bases between. Germline CDR1 is MDHEN and CDR2 is SYDVKM. CDR3: CASTWGTNEKLFF. CDR3 coding DNA: TGTGCCAGTACATGGGGAACTAATGAAAAACTGTTTTTT.

The CDR3 spells CASARQGQVNEKLFF. As DNA, the CDR3 is TGTGCCAGCGCTCGACAGGGACAGGTGAATGAAAAACTGTTTTTT. This chain joins TRBV11-2 and TRBJ1-4; 8 bases are a match to TRBD1. Per germline, CDR1 SGHAT and CDR2 FQNNGV. There are 15 residues in the CDR3. J was trimmed by 5 bases and V by 8 bases; bases with no gene match: 10.

This clonotype was observed a few times. The chain links TRBV7-8 to TRBJ2-2; 7 bases are shared with TRBD1. J lost 5 bases, V lost 5 bases, and 5 bases had no gene match. The length of the CDR3 is 14 residues. CDR1 and CDR2 from the germline V gene are SGHVS and FQNEAQ. CDR3 DNA: TGTGCCAGCAGCACCCGACAGGGAACCGGGGAGCTGTTTTTT. This translates into CASSTRQGTGELFF.

A few counts support this clonotype. This may stem from a read error, because a much larger clone lies one nucleotide away. The V gene is TRBV4-1, the J gene TRBJ2-2; D uncertain. Germline-derived CDR1 and CDR2 are MGHRA and YSYEKL. The CDR3 length is 15 residues. Here the CDR3 reads CASSQYPANTRELFF. In DNA, the CDR3 is TGCGCCAGCAGCCAATACCCAGCGAACACCCGGGAGCTGTTTTTT.

As concerns this clonotype: The junction departs from the called germline gene at one end, perhaps through a read error. V and J are TRBV6-5 and TRBJ2-7; the D is unclear. Germline CDR1 and CDR2: MNHEY and SVGAGI. This CDR3 has 15 residues. Here the CDR3 DNA reads TGTGCCAGCAGTTACACTTTACACCAACAACGCGAGCAGTGCTTC. Its protein is CASSYTLHQQREQCF.

On this clonotype itself: The CDR3 carries no conserved terminal phenylalanine or tryptophan, so it likely arises from a read error. The chain recombines TRBV11-3 with TRBJ2-1; a weak D match, TRBD1 (5 bases). Germline CDR1 and CDR2: SGHNT and YENEEA. The CDR3 contains 12 residues. V was shortened by 11 bases and J by 8 bases, with 16 bases between the two germline ends. CDR3 nucleotide sequence: TGTGCCGACAGCTTAGTTCCCGATGAGCAGTTCTGC. It yields the protein CADSLVPDEQFC.

The chain combines TRBV29-1 with TRBJ1-4; 7 positions agree with TRBD1. Germline lookup yields CDR1 SQVTM and CDR2 ANQGSEA. Unmatched junction bases numbered 8, after V lost 8 bases and J lost 2 bases. The CDR3 is 14 residues long. CDR3 sequence reads: CSMGRGGTNEKLFF. The CDR3 bases are TGCAGCATGGGAAGAGGGGGCACTAATGAAAAACTGTTTTTT.

V usage is TRBV27 and J usage is TRBJ2-5, with D unresolved. This CDR3 is 14 amino acids long. V lost 2 bases to trimming and J lost 5 bases, with 12 bases between them. Germline CDR1 MNHEY, CDR2 SMNVEV (reference sequence). CDR3: CASSLRSGSETQYF. The CDR3 DNA is TGTGCCAGCAGTTTACGTTCCGGTTCCGAGACCCAGTACTTC.

This chain uses TRBV5-1 with TRBJ1-2; D is perhaps TRBD1 (6 bases). V lost 1 base and J 2 bases, leaving 9 bases between the germline ends. The CDR3 has 14 residues. Germline CDR1 SGHRS, CDR2 YFSETQ. CDR3 in amino acids: CASSLLDSNYGYTF. Written as DNA, the CDR3 is TGCGCCAGCAGCTTGTTGGACAGCAACTATGGCTACACCTTC.

This clonotype was seen ten or more times. The J gene is TRBJ2-1, the V gene TRBV6-1; 10 bases are shared with TRBD1. The germline gives CDR1 MNHNS, CDR2 SASEGT. V lost 3 bases and J lost 8; bases outside the gene matches: 10. The CDR3 spans 16 residues. CDR3 bases: TGTGCCAGCAGTGACTCCGGGACAGGGGTTATCCATGAGCAGTTCTTC. Protein: CASSDSGTGVIHEQFF.

The sample holds a few counts of this clonotype. The chain joins TRBV5-4 to TRBJ2-5; 15 nucleotides line up with TRBD2. Germline V CDR1 and CDR2: SGHNT, YYREEE (reference sequence). This CDR3 is built from 16 residues. J was trimmed by 5 bases and V by 4 bases; bases with no gene match: 6. CDR3 in amino acids: CASSKGLAGGGETQYF. CDR3 nucleotides: TGTGCCAGCAGCAAGGGACTAGCGGGAGGCGGGGAGACCCAGTACTTC.

The sample holds many counts of this clonotype. The V and J genes are TRBV20-1 and TRBJ1-6; 7 bases map to TRBD1. Germline CDR1 DFQATT, CDR2 SNEGSKA (reference sequence). The length of the CDR3 is 16 residues. V was pared by 0 bases and J by 8 bases, with 10 bases of the junction left unmatched. The DNA for the CDR3 is TGCAGTGCTAGAGATGAGGCAGGGGGGGTTTATTCACCCCTCCACTTT. This sequence encodes CSARDEAGGVYSPLHF.

This clonotype showed up just a few times. J is TRBJ1-1 and V is TRBV20-1, with a weak D call TRBD1 (5 bases). Per germline, CDR1 DFQATT and CDR2 SNEGSKA (reference sequence). Trimming took off 2 bases at V and 5 bases at J, with 12 bases between the two ends. The CDR3 has 13 amino acids. The CDR3 here is CSARQGLGTEAFF. CDR3 in DNA: TGCAGTGCTAGACAGGGACTTGGAACTGAAGCTTTCTTT.

Turning to this clonotype: This is likely a read error, given that the CDR3 carries no conserved phenylalanine or tryptophan at its end. The CDR3: CASSEWDLPSVGELFS. The DNA for the CDR3 is TGCGCCAGCAGCGAATGGGATCTACCGAGTGTCGGGGAGCTGTTTTCT. The gene calls are TRBV5-1 and TRBJ2-2; D gene unclear. Trimming stripped 4 bases from V and 7 bases from J, with 20 bases between. The CDR3 totals 16 residues. CDR1 and CDR2 (germline): SGHRS, YFSETQ.

The chain is built from TRBV6-5 and TRBJ2-1; D is unresolved. The CDR3 is made up of 15 amino acids. Germline V lookup: CDR1 MNHEY, CDR2 SVGAGI. Trimming removed 2 bases from V and 0 bases from J, with 8 bases in between. This CDR3 reads CASSYDWSSYNEQFF. CDR3 sequence (DNA): TGTGCCAGCAGTTACGACTGGAGCTCCTACAATGAGCAGTTCTTC.

In this sample, this clonotype turned up many times. The rearrangement uses TRBV6-1 and TRBJ2-7; 9 bases map to TRBD2. Germline loops: CDR1 MNHNS, CDR2 SASEGT. Unmatched junction bases numbered 10, after V lost 4 bases and J lost 3 bases. There are 16 residues in the CDR3. CDR3 DNA sequence: TGTGCCAGCAGTGCGGCTAGCGGGATCCAGTACTACGAGCAGTACTTC. It translates to CASSAASGIQYYEQYF.

The table lists this clonotype with a few counts. One end of the junction does not line up with germline, which may come from a read error. This rearrangement joins TRBV19 to TRBJ2-3, with D tentatively TRBD2 (5 bases). The CDR3 spans 14 residues. Looked up from germline, CDR1 is LNHDA and CDR2 is SQIVND (reference sequence). For the CDR3, the DNA is TGTGCCAGTAGTGTTGGCGGACTTACAGATACGCTGTATTTT. Translated: CASSVGGLTDTLYF. The variable domain in full, with the rest retrieved from reference TRBV19 and TRBJ2-3, is DGGITQSPKYLFRKEGQNVTLSCEQNLNHDAMYWYRQDPGQGLRLIYYSQIVNDFQKGDIAEGYSVSREKKESFPLTVTSAQKNPTAFYLCASSVGGLTDTLYFGPGTRLTVL.

The chain carries TRBV14 and TRBJ1-2; possible D gene TRBD1, 5 bases. CDR3 length: 14 residues. Germline CDR1 is SGHDN and CDR2 is FVKESK. V lost 8 bases, J lost 4 bases, and 17 bases lay in between. This CDR3 reads CASCPRSGGYGYTF. The CDR3 DNA reads as TGTGCCAGCTGCCCCCGGTCCGGGGGCTATGGCTACACCTTC.